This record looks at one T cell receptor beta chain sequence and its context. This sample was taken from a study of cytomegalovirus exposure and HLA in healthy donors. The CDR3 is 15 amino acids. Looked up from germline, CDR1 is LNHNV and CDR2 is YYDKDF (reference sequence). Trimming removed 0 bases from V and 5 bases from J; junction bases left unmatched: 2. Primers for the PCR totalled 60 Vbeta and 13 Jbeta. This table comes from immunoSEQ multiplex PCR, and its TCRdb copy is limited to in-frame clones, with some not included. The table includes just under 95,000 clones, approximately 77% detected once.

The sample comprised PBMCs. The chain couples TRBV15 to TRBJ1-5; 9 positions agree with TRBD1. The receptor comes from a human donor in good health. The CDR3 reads CATSRDRQGDQPQHF. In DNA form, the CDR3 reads TGTGCCACCAGCAGAGACCGACAGGGGGATCAGCCCCAGCATTTT.